The TCR beta chain described here comes from a study of shared clonotypes between healthy human individuals. Study-wide points: Non-shared clonotypes were found to have lower generation probabilities than the clonotypes that were shared by all four of the sorted-subset donors.

The CDR3 contains 16 residues. Germline V gives CDR1 MDHEN, CDR2 SYDVKM. Trimming pared 2 bases from V and 1 base from J, leaving 11 bases between. The method was immunoSEQ multiplex PCR; TCRdb's version includes in-frame clones alone and lacks a portion of them. The sample consists of some 2,100,000 clones, 90% to 96% of them appearing once. For this clone: Its matching antigen is unknown.

Researchers partitioned CD4+ cells into CD45RA+ naive and CD45RA-negative memory subsets. Sequencing used naive CD4+ T cells sorted from blood. Subset: CD45RA+ positively selected. The chain joins TRBV28 to TRBJ2-2; possible D gene TRBD1, 5 bases. The sequence came from a man aged 18 to 30 in good health. The CDR3 region has the DNA TGTGCCAGCAGTTTAAGAGCAACAGGGAACACCGGGGAGCTGTTTTTT. Its protein is CASSLRATGNTGELFF.